This is a list of T cell receptor beta chains from one sample in a study of blood T cell repertoires in COVID-19. This table comes from immunoSEQ multiplex PCR, and its TCRdb copy is limited to in-frame clones, with some not included. The data show about 230,000 clones, roughly 91% seen once. Sample: PBMCs or T cells enriched from blood (not recorded which). Receptor source: a woman younger than 45 with acute COVID-19. Both conserved end residues are trimmed from each CDR3. A D gene is named only where the DNA matches it firmly. Clone size is given for some rows only: seen once, a few or many times, or a class if the clone is expanded.

clone_size | v_call | d_call | cdr3_aa
. | TRBV6-1 | . | ASSDFNEQY
. | TRBV20-1 | . | SARDLTEAF
once | TRBV5-1 | . | ASCVSGDTEAF
few | TRBV24-1 | TRBD1 | ATSDSRTGPLTGELF
. | TRBV19 | . | ASSGSLSPNYGYT
. | TRBV7-2 | . | ASSLREDMRTQY
. | TRBV5-4 | TRBD1 | ASSSRTGNEKLF
once | TRBV2 | . | ASSEGRLAEAF
. | TRBV4-3 | . | ASSQDRAASNTDTQY
many | TRBV7-2 | . | ASSPLSSTDTQY
. | TRBV5-1 | . | ASSAGTVNTEAF
once | TRBV29-1 | . | SGKGDGETQY
few | TRBV12-3/TRBV12-4 | . | ASSFGDTQY
. | TRBV7-2 | . | ASSLFGGSEQF
. | TRBV19 | TRBD1 | ASSKTQGTTEAF
once | TRBV5-1 | . | ASSLVQAWEDEQF
. | TRBV4-3 | TRBD1 | ASSQDSRQGQSPLH
. | TRBV6-2/TRBV6-3 | . | ASSLIRGFNSPLH
. | TRBV7-2 | . | ASSLALNLGGYAGSYEQY
. | TRBV3-1/TRBV3-2 | . | ASSQAREAGNTIY
. | TRBV29-1 | . | SVVWVGHNEQF
. | TRBV29-1 | . | SVEDYRALGYT
. | TRBV10-1 | . | ATTRDLNRGNTIY
. | TRBV5-5 | . | ASSRERVMNTEAF
. | TRBV7-9 | TRBD1 | ASSPGTGDGPQH
. | TRBV19 | . | ASSSVREANEQY
. | TRBV7-3 | TRBD2 | ASSLGREFDEQF
. | TRBV19 | . | ASSIGRSYEQY
. | TRBV5-1 | TRBD1 | ASSLEGQGRYGYT
. | TRBV7-8 | . | ASSFLRVKAVEAF
. | TRBV5-1 | . | ASSLPTDYGYT
. | TRBV20-1 | . | SASRTRGGELF
. | TRBV7-9 | . | ASSPGGIALYGYT
. | TRBV10-2 | TRBD1 | ASSGRDRSSYEQY
. | TRBV7-2 | . | ASSSGGGGYT
. | TRBV4-1 | TRBD1 | ASSQTTGAGYGYT
. | TRBV3-1/TRBV3-2 | . | ASSDGQSNEKLF
. | TRBV6-5 | . | ASGEDRDTEAF
once | TRBV18 | . | ASSPTDSNQPQH
. | TRBV5-4 | . | ASSSLGSSYEQY
. | TRBV25-1 | TRBD1 | ASSTRQGSYEQY
. | TRBV19 | . | ASSILSGLGNTEAF
. | TRBV29-1 | . | SVSRGGWEQY
. | TRBV3-1/TRBV3-2 | TRBD1 | ASSQEYRTGQGTEAF
. | TRBV9 | . | ASSVSWQIETQY